The clone carrying this T cell receptor (beta chain) was observed a single time. The antigen remains undetermined. TCRdb's table, derived via immunoSEQ multiplex PCR, lists solely in-frame clones and lacks some. Among some 160,000 clones listed, 88% were seen once. Germline loops: CDR1 SGHRS, CDR2 YFSETQ. CDR3 length equals 16 residues. V was clipped by 0 bases and J by 4 bases; unmatched bases: 7. These data are taken from a study of cytomegalovirus exposure and HLA in healthy donors. As for the study in general: The approximately 110 validation repertoires used the same platform as the roughly 670 first-cohort repertoires, a later analysis reported. Findings and caveats of the study: Both high specificity and high sensitivity reportedly marked the classifier's diagnosis of cytomegalovirus status. Researchers catalogued roughly 170 TCR beta chains as cytomegalovirus-associated.

The material sequenced was PBMCs. This chain connects TRBV5-1 to TRBJ1-2; 9 bases are shared with TRBD1. This receptor was taken from a man younger than 30 in good health and CMV-seronegative. In DNA, the CDR3 is TGCGCCAGCAGCTTGGGACAGGGGGTAACTACCTATGGCTACACCTTC. This gives the protein CASSLGQGVTTYGYTF. The entire variable domain, with the rest obtained from reference TRBV5-1 and TRBJ1-2, is as follows: KAGVTQTPRYLIKTRGQQVTLSCSPISGHRSVSWYQQTPGQGLQFLFEYFSETQRNKGNFPGRFSGRQFSNSRSEMNVSTLELGDSALYLCASSLGQGVTTYGYTFGSGTRLTVV.